The clone carrying this T cell receptor (beta chain) was detected ten times or more. Its antigen is unknown. Trimming took 0 bases from V and 0 from J, leaving 3 bases between them. From germline, CDR1 is SGHTA and CDR2 FQGTGA. The CDR3 is made up of 14 amino acids. This record belongs to a study of human T cells and chemical hapten exposure. Whole-study findings and limits: TCRs exceeding a frequency of 1 in 1000 stayed unchanged under DPC sensitization.

Time point denoted: pre-sensitization, week 0. Treatment denoted: therapeutic diphenylcyclopropenone sensitization with weekly scalp DPC. At every patch-test visit, blood was drawn before the patch test was applied. Individual cDNA molecules received unique molecular identifiers in the library. Per the original methods: A typical sample had around 90,000 TCRs, with roughly 20,000 to 690,600 overall. TCRdb called the RACE reads again in MiXCR, with one record for every CDR3 protein. The authors' filters were not applied to this entry. The sample yields approximately 370,000 distinct CDR3 sequences, 5.5% seen once.

This TCR was recovered from a woman under 30 with alopecia areata. Some clones in this sample may be carry-over from other donors' samples. The input for sequencing was whole blood, taken in connection with sensitization to the hapten diphenylcyclopropenone (DPC). J is TRBJ1-5 and V is TRBV7-3; D unclear. For the CDR3, the DNA is TGTGCCAGCAGCTTAACAGGTAGCAATCAGCCCCAGCATTTT. This sequence encodes CASSLTGSNQPQHF.